A selection of T cell receptor beta chains follows, all from one sample in a study of cytomegalovirus exposure and HLA in healthy donors. Libraries were prepared by immunoSEQ multiplex PCR; TCRdb keeps only in-frame clonotypes and omits some of them. The sample shows just over 200,000 clones, 70% to 85% of them seen only once. The sample taken for sequencing was PBMCs. Source of these receptors: a man between 45 and 60 years old in good health and CMV-seronegative. CDR3s leave out the opening cysteine and the closing phenylalanine or tryptophan. The order of the fields is clone size, J gene, CDR3 length, V gene, CDR3 protein. Clone size is given for some rows only: seen once, a few or many times, or a class if the clone is expanded.

NA	TRBJ2-7	12	TRBV6-5	ASEGTGTFHEQY
NA	TRBJ1-1	13	TRBV28	ASSSVRLFNTEAF
NA	TRBJ2-2	11	TRBV28	ASRLTGTGELF
few	TRBJ1-1	10	TRBV28	ASSFVGLQAF
NA	TRBJ2-5	12	TRBV6-5	ASRLMGGAETQY
NA	TRBJ1-3	14	TRBV19	ASITNRGVPGNTIY
NA	TRBJ2-6	13	TRBV14	ASSQVSSGANVLT
NA	TRBJ1-1	14	TRBV5-1	ASSLASGLRNTEAF
NA	TRBJ2-6	10	TRBV21-1	ASAKRANVLT
NA	TRBJ2-2	13	TRBV5-1	ASSIGTEGTGELF
NA	TRBJ2-7	12	TRBV28	ASKGSGNFYEQY
NA	TRBJ2-3	14	TRBV19	ASSSLAGGGPDTQY